The 32 T cell receptor beta chains listed next were all sequenced from one sample in a study of PD-L1 blockade in urothelial cancer. The assay was immunoSEQ multiplex PCR, and TCRdb's table has in-frame clones only and misses some. The profile covers around 92,000 clones, with 89% appearing a single time and 0.97% taken by the ten largest. Noted time point: pretreatment peripheral blood. The material was PBMCs, obtained around atezolizumab (anti-PD-L1) treatment. The receptor source for this set is a woman of 80 years or more with urothelial cancer.

V is TRBV4-1 and J is TRBJ2-3; no clear D gene. The CDR3 contains 15 residues. Between the trimmed V and J ends, which lost 0 bases and 4 bases, there was a span of 11 bases. Germline V gives CDR1 MGHRA, CDR2 YSYEKL. The CDR3 here is CASSQEVARADTQYF. The CDR3 DNA is TGCGCCAGCAGCCAAGAAGTAGCCCGAGCAGATACGCAGTATTTT.

V is TRBV7-3 and J is TRBJ2-1; 9 bases are shared with TRBD2. J lost 9 bases, V lost 1 base, and 10 bases had no gene match. The CDR3 has 16 residues. Looked up from germline, CDR1 is SGHTA and CDR2 is FQGTGA. CDR3 loop: CASSLKSSGDGGEQFF. In DNA, the CDR3 is TGTGCCAGCAGCTTAAAGTCTAGCGGGGACGGAGGTGAGCAGTTCTTC.

V and J are TRBV27 and TRBJ2-6; D possibly corresponds to TRBD2 (6 bases). The CDR3 has 17 amino acids. Between the trimmed V and J ends, which lost 3 bases and 0 bases, there was a span of 12 bases. Germline CDR1 and CDR2: MNHEY and SMNVEV (reference sequence). CDR3 sequence reads: CASSLRRDLSGANVLTF. The CDR3 DNA is TGTGCCAGCAGTTTGCGGAGGGACCTCTCTGGGGCCAACGTCCTGACTTTC.

The chain employs TRBV18 and TRBJ1-4; tentatively, D is TRBD1 (5 bases). V lost 2 bases, J lost 0 bases, and 10 bases lay in between. Germline V gene lookup returns CDR1 KGHSH and CDR2 LQKENI. This CDR3 contains 16 residues. CDR3 coding DNA: TGTGCCAGCTCACCAGGGGGGACCACAACTAATGAAAAACTGTTTTTT. Translation: CASSPGGTTTNEKLFF.

The rearrangement joins TRBV7-2 to TRBJ2-7; D perhaps matches TRBD1 (5 bases). Germline lookup yields CDR1 SGHTA and CDR2 FQGNSA. The V end was cut by 5 bases, the J end by 0 bases, with 14 bases between. The CDR3 loop spans 15 amino acids. DNA for the CDR3: TGTGCCAGCAGCCCTGTCCGGACATCCTCCTACGAGCAGTACTTC. The encoded protein is CASSPVRTSSYEQYF.

The V and J genes are TRBV27 and TRBJ1-1; the D gene is possibly TRBD1 (6 bases). CDR3 length: 14 residues. CDR1 MNHEY and CDR2 SMNVEV come from the germline V gene (reference sequence). With 2 bases removed from V and 10 bases from J, the gap between germline ends came to 17 bases. The CDR3 spells CASSLAGWGRVAFF. CDR3 DNA sequence: TGTGCCAGCAGTTTAGCGGGTTGGGGGCGGGTAGCTTTCTTT.

This chain connects TRBV18 to TRBJ2-7; D uncertain. Trimming cost V 2 bases and J 6 bases, with 14 bases left between them. CDR1 and CDR2 (germline): KGHSH, LQKENI. There are 14 residues in the CDR3. CDR3 protein: CASSPAHPLSEQYF. The DNA of the CDR3 is TGTGCCAGCTCACCAGCTCACCCCTTGAGCGAGCAGTACTTC.

The chain links TRBV7-6 to TRBJ1-4; D might be TRBD1 (5 bases). CDR3 size: 15 residues. The ends were cut back, 4 bases at V and 1 base at J, with 10 bases in the middle. In germline, CDR1 is SGHVS, CDR2 FNYEAQ. CDR3 bases: TGTGCCAGCAGCTCCCGGGGGGTAACTAATGAAAAACTGTTTTTT. It specifies CASSSRGVTNEKLFF. The full variable domain, rest sourced from reference TRBV7-6 and TRBJ1-4, is GAGVSQSPRYKVTKRGQDVALRCDPISGHVSLYWYRQALGQGPEFLTYFNYEAQQDKSGLPNDRFSAERPEGSISTLTIQRTEQRDSAMYRCASSSRGVTNEKLFFGSGTQLSVL.

This chain connects TRBV18 to TRBJ2-7, with 11 bases fitting TRBD2. The germline CDR1 and CDR2 sequences are KGHSH and LQKENI. With V trimmed by 5 bases and J by 3 bases, 3 bases remained unmatched. The CDR3 has 14 residues. CDR3 DNA sequence: TGTGCCAGCTCAAGGACTAGCGGGTACTACGAGCAGTACTTC. Translation: CASSRTSGYYEQYF.

This clone was seen only a few times. The V and J genes are TRBV28 and TRBJ1-1, with 7 bases fitting TRBD1. The CDR3 extends over 14 amino acids. Germline V gene data show CDR1 as MDHEN and CDR2 as SYDVKM. V lost 7 bases and J lost 4; bases outside the gene matches: 9. The CDR3 DNA sequence: TGTGCCAGCACCCCCCCCGGGACAGCCACTGAAGCTTTCTTT. Encoded protein: CASTPPGTATEAFF.

This chain links TRBV7-6 with TRBJ2-3; TRBD2 agrees at 12 bases. Germline CDR1 SGHVS, CDR2 FNYEAQ. The CDR3 length is 20 residues. V lost 3 bases and J lost 6; bases outside the gene matches: 19. Here the CDR3 reads CASSFRGIGTSGPWGDTQYF. The CDR3 DNA reads TGTGCCAGCAGCTTCAGAGGGATCGGGACTAGCGGGCCATGGGGGGATACGCAGTATTTT. The full variable domain, completed using reference TRBV7-6 and TRBJ2-3, is GAGVSQSPRYKVTKRGQDVALRCDPISGHVSLYWYRQALGQGPEFLTYFNYEAQQDKSGLPNDRFSAERPEGSISTLTIQRTEQRDSAMYRCASSFRGIGTSGPWGDTQYFGPGTRLTVL.

This clone has a handful of counts. Here the CDR3 DNA reads TGTGCCAGCAGTGAAGATTGGCTGACAGATACGCAGTATTTT. It codes for CASSEDWLTDTQYF. The chain employs TRBV6-1 and TRBJ2-3; D gene uncertain. From germline, CDR1 is MNHNS and CDR2 SASEGT. The CDR3 runs to 14 residues. V gave up 1 base and J gave up 3 bases, with 8 bases separating them.

The rearrangement links TRBV27 to TRBJ2-3; 10 bases are a match to TRBD1. CDR1 is MNHEY, CDR2 SMNVEV, per germline (reference sequence). J was trimmed by 0 bases and V by 5 bases; bases with no gene match: 5. The CDR3 extends over 16 amino acids. The CDR3 region is CASSPGQGLSTDTQYF. The CDR3, as DNA: TGTGCCAGCAGTCCGGGACAGGGGCTAAGCACAGATACGCAGTATTTT.

The chain recombines TRBV5-1 with TRBJ2-7; TRBD2 aligns across 11 bases. Germline V CDR1 and CDR2: SGHRS, YFSETQ. The CDR3 extends over 18 amino acids. Trimming cost V 4 bases and J 0 bases; bases outside gene matches: 12. The CDR3, as DNA: TGCGCCAGCAGCGAGGGGGTTTTAGCGGGAGGGCTCTCCTACGAGCAGTACTTC. Translated: CASSEGVLAGGLSYEQYF. Variable domain in full (rest from reference TRBV5-1 and TRBJ2-7): KAGVTQTPRYLIKTRGQQVTLSCSPISGHRSVSWYQQTPGQGLQFLFEYFSETQRNKGNFPGRFSGRQFSNSRSEMNVSTLELGDSALYLCASSEGVLAGGLSYEQYFGPGTRLTVT.

This chain links TRBV4-2 with TRBJ1-2, with 8 bases that match TRBD1. Germline V gene lookup returns CDR1 LGHNA and CDR2 YNFKEQ. The CDR3 is 17 residues long. The ends lost 0 bases at V and 2 bases at J; junction bases unmatched: 8. The CDR3 bases are TGTGCCAGCAGCCAAGAAGGCGGGACAGGCGACAACTATGGCTACACCTTC. It codes for CASSQEGGTGDNYGYTF.

For the CDR3, the DNA is TGTGCCAGCATCCCCTGGGGGCCTGGAAACACCATATATTTT. It specifies CASIPWGPGNTIYF. The rearrangement uses TRBV19 and TRBJ1-3; tentatively, D is TRBD1 (6 bases). CDR3 length: 14 amino acids. Per germline, CDR1 LNHDA and CDR2 SQIVND (reference sequence). The V end lost 9 bases, the J end lost 2 bases, and 14 bases lay between the germline ends. Supplemented by reference TRBV19 and TRBJ1-3, the full variable domain reads DGGITQSPKYLFRKEGQNVTLSCEQNLNHDAMYWYRQDPGQGLRLIYYSQIVNDFQKGDIAEGYSVSREKKESFPLTVTSAQKNPTAFYLCASIPWGPGNTIYFGEGSWLTVV.

The chain couples TRBV14 to TRBJ1-1; no clear D gene. The germline CDR1 and CDR2 sequences are SGHDN and FVKESK. V lost 1 base and J lost 1, with 7 bases in between. CDR3 length: 14 residues. CDR3 residues: CASSQGAANTEAFF. The CDR3 DNA is TGTGCCAGCAGCCAAGGGGCTGCGAACACTGAAGCTTTCTTT.

This chain joins TRBV5-1 and TRBJ1-2; D is possibly TRBD1 (6 bases). This CDR3 has 15 amino acids. Trimming pared 4 bases from V and 1 base from J, leaving 14 bases between. Germline assignment: CDR1 SGHRS and CDR2 YFSETQ. The CDR3 is CASSAGQKLNYGYTF. The CDR3 bases are TGCGCCAGCAGCGCCGGACAGAAGCTTAACTATGGCTACACCTTC.

The gene calls are TRBV9 and TRBJ2-7; D is perhaps TRBD2 (6 bases). The germline V gene encodes CDR1 SGDLS and CDR2 YYNGEE. The CDR3 is made up of 12 amino acids. The germline V and J ends were trimmed by 4 bases and 4 bases, with 9 bases remaining between them. In DNA form, the CDR3 reads TGTGCCAGCAGCCCTGGGAGGTACGAGCAGTACTTC. It translates to CASSPGRYEQYF.

This chain links TRBV27 with TRBJ1-4; D perhaps matches TRBD1 (5 bases). Germline lookup yields CDR1 MNHEY and CDR2 SMNVEV (reference sequence). The CDR3 is 15 amino acids. The V end lost 2 bases, the J end lost 4 bases, and 11 bases lay between the germline ends. DNA of the CDR3: TGTGCCAGCAGTTTAATGGCAGGGCTTAATGAAAAACTGTTTTTT. It translates to CASSLMAGLNEKLFF.

This chain connects TRBV5-6 to TRBJ1-3; D not resolved. V gave up 3 bases and J gave up 4 bases, with 11 bases separating them. The V gene's germline CDR1 is SGHDT and CDR2 YYEEEE. This CDR3 spans 14 amino acids. CDR3 in DNA: TGTGCCAGCAGCTCCCGGGATAAGGGAAACACCATATATTTT. It yields the protein CASSSRDKGNTIYF. Filled out from reference TRBV5-6 and TRBJ1-3, the complete variable domain reads DAGVTQSPTHLIKTRGQQVTLRCSPKSGHDTVSWYQQALGQGPQFIFQYYEEEERQRGNFPDRFSGHQFPNYSSELNVNALLLGDSALYLCASSSRDKGNTIYFGEGSWLTVV.

The rearrangement joins TRBV27 to TRBJ2-1; 12 nucleotides match TRBD2. CDR1 and CDR2 (germline): MNHEY, SMNVEV (reference sequence). This CDR3 has 15 residues. After removal of 7 bases from V and 5 bases from J, the junction contained 6 bases not matched to a gene. The CDR3 sequence: CASTTSGRLHNEQFF. Written as DNA, the CDR3 is TGTGCCAGCACCACTAGCGGGAGGCTACACAATGAGCAGTTCTTC.

This clone was counted a few times. The chain has TRBV6-6 and TRBJ1-1, with D tentatively TRBD1 (6 bases). The CDR3 runs 13 residues. Looked up from germline, CDR1 is MNHNY and CDR2 is SVGAGI (reference sequence). V was clipped by 6 bases and J by 5 bases, with 13 bases between them. The DNA for the CDR3 is TGTGCCAGCAGCACCCTAGGGGGAACTGAAGCTTTCTTT. It is translated as CASSTLGGTEAFF.

The genes are TRBV10-3 and TRBJ1-4; no clear D. The germline gives CDR1 ENHRY, CDR2 SYGVKD. There are 14 residues in the CDR3. V was pared by 5 bases and J by 2 bases, with 9 bases between. CDR3 amino acids: CAISLGNTNEKLFF. In nucleotides, the CDR3 is TGTGCCATCAGTCTCGGGAACACTAATGAAAAACTGTTTTTT.

The V call is TRBV2, the J call TRBJ2-7; TRBD1 is a possible D gene (6 bases). Germline V gene lookup returns CDR1 SNHLY and CDR2 FYNNEI. The CDR3 has 13 amino acids. V lost 6 bases to trimming and J lost 3 bases, with 12 bases between them. CDR3 in DNA: TGTGCCAGCAGGGGGCCCAGGGGCTACGAGCAGTACTTC. Its protein product is CASRGPRGYEQYF.

The chain carries TRBV7-9 and TRBJ1-2, with TRBD1 matching 9 bases. J gave up 7 bases and V 1 base, and 4 bases lay outside the gene matches. CDR1 is SEHNR and CDR2 is FQNEAQ in the germline V gene (reference sequence). The CDR3 extends over 14 amino acids. The CDR3 nucleotides read TGTGCCAGCAGCTTAGACAGGGGGCATAGTGGCTACACCTTC. Encoded protein: CASSLDRGHSGYTF.

The chain has TRBV6-1 and TRBJ2-7; D call uncertain. V was shortened by 2 bases and J by 6 bases, with 11 bases between the two germline ends. Germline CDR1 reads MNHNS; CDR2 reads SASEGT. The CDR3 totals 13 residues. CDR3 amino acids: CASSERGAIEQYF. CDR3 nucleotide sequence: TGTGCCAGCAGTGAACGTGGAGCGATCGAGCAGTACTTC.

The chain combines TRBV19 with TRBJ1-4; 8 positions match TRBD1. V lost 8 bases, J lost 4 bases, and 9 bases stayed unmatched. There are 15 residues in the CDR3. CDR1 and CDR2 from the germline V gene are LNHDA and SQIVND (reference sequence). The CDR3 here is CASSLYRGNNEKLFF. For the CDR3, the DNA is TGTGCCAGTTCTCTTTACAGGGGGAATAATGAAAAACTGTTTTTT.

The chain uses TRBV27 and TRBJ2-7; TRBD1 matches at 8 bases. This CDR3 is 14 amino acids long. Germline assignment: CDR1 MNHEY and CDR2 SMNVEV (reference sequence). The junction had 7 bases not matched to a gene; V was cut back by 6 bases and J by 3 bases. In DNA, the CDR3 is TGTGCCAGCAGGACTACTACAGGGGGCTACGAGCAGTACTTC. This codes for CASRTTTGGYEQYF.

The chain joins TRBV4-2 to TRBJ2-3; 12 nucleotides agree with TRBD2. This CDR3 has 19 residues. Germline loops: CDR1 LGHNA, CDR2 YNFKEQ. Trimming at V came to 0 bases and at J to 3 bases, leaving 10 bases not matched to a gene. The CDR3 protein is CASSQDLPSGRALTDTQYF. The CDR3 region has the DNA TGTGCCAGCAGCCAAGATCTACCTAGCGGGAGGGCCTTAACAGATACGCAGTATTTT.

V and J are TRBV5-6 and TRBJ2-7; D is uncertain. The germline CDR1 and CDR2 sequences are SGHDT and YYEEEE. The CDR3 is 13 residues long. Trimming stripped 2 bases from V and 5 bases from J, with 11 bases between. The DNA of the CDR3 is TGTGCCAGCAGCTTAATCCTCGAGGACGAGCAGTACTTC. Encoded protein: CASSLILEDEQYF.

The rearrangement joins TRBV15 to TRBJ2-7; 8 nucleotides align to TRBD1. The CDR3 contains 15 residues. V was clipped by 1 base and J by 5 bases; unmatched bases: 7. Germline V gene data show CDR1 as LNHNV and CDR2 as YYDKDF (reference sequence). The CDR3 DNA sequence: TGTGCCACCAGCAGAGTAGAAGGACAGGGCCACGAGCAGTACTTC. Protein product: CATSRVEGQGHEQYF.